This T cell receptor beta chain was obtained from a study of blood T cell repertoires in COVID-19. Study details: Italy, Spain and the United States were the sources of the convalescent and acute COVID-19 samples. Sample material is recorded as cDNA or gDNA derived from T cells, B-cell-depleted T cells, or PBMCs.

Study processing details: By means of reference gene primer amplification, nucleated cell counts were estimated. The protocol was immunoSEQ multiplex PCR, while the TCRdb copy is restricted to in-frame clones and leaves out a portion. The D gene and trimming were derived from the DNA, and the V and J assignments and clone size from that table. The data hold roughly 41,000 clones, with 84% observed a single time. The Seattle patients, enrolled during active infection, were followed longitudinally. The CDR3 consists of 14 residues. V dropped 4 bases and J dropped 5; count of bases not matched to a gene: 6. CDR1 LGHNA and CDR2 YSLEER come from the germline V gene.

The rearrangement links TRBV4-3 to TRBJ1-1, with TRBD1 matching over 8 bases. The receptor was derived from a man aged 60 to 69 with COVID-19, enrolled during active disease. The specimen was peripheral blood. As DNA, the CDR3 is TGCGCCAGCAGCCTTACAGGGGGGGGGACTGAAGCTTTCTTT. It translates to CASSLTGGGTEAFF.